This is a list of T cell receptor beta chains from one sample in a study of response to subunit inactivated influenza vaccine. TCRdb reprocessed the RT-PCR reads with MiXCR, giving one entry per CDR3 protein. The sample records some 500,000 distinct CDR3 sequences, 25% being singletons. The sequences come from CD4+ T cells sorted from PBMCs, collected about 5 days after vaccination. Source of these receptors: a man aged 50 or older who received an inactivated influenza vaccine. Both conserved end residues are trimmed from each CDR3. Clone size is not always given. Where it is, it says once, few, many or a class for expanded clones.

v_call: TRBV20-1
cdr3_length: 10
j_call: TRBJ1-5
clone_size: NA
cdr3_aa: SASLSNQPQH

v_call: TRBV6-5
cdr3_length: 13
j_call: TRBJ2-4
clone_size: NA
cdr3_aa: ASSIPGQAKNIQY

v_call: TRBV12-3/TRBV12-4
cdr3_length: 13
j_call: TRBJ1-2
clone_size: few
cdr3_aa: ASSPLRGQGYGYT

v_call: TRBV12-3/TRBV12-4
cdr3_length: 12
j_call: TRBJ2-7
clone_size: few
cdr3_aa: ASSLKEGNYEQY

v_call: TRBV13
cdr3_length: 14
j_call: TRBJ2-1
clone_size: few
cdr3_aa: ASSPSPVLVGGEQF

v_call: TRBV28
cdr3_length: 11
j_call: TRBJ2-7
clone_size: NA
cdr3_aa: ASTPGSTYEQY

v_call: TRBV12-3/TRBV12-4
cdr3_length: 14
j_call: TRBJ2-2
clone_size: few
cdr3_aa: ASTRGGQGVTGELF

v_call: TRBV9
cdr3_length: 14
j_call: TRBJ2-3
clone_size: few
cdr3_aa: ASSVGISQGGDTQY

v_call: TRBV24-1
cdr3_length: 13
j_call: TRBJ2-2
clone_size: few
cdr3_aa: ATSDSRSSAGELF

v_call: TRBV2
cdr3_length: 11
j_call: TRBJ1-1
clone_size: NA
cdr3_aa: ASTIQGNTEAF

v_call: TRBV10-3
cdr3_length: 11
j_call: TRBJ2-4
clone_size: NA
cdr3_aa: AISESTRDIQY